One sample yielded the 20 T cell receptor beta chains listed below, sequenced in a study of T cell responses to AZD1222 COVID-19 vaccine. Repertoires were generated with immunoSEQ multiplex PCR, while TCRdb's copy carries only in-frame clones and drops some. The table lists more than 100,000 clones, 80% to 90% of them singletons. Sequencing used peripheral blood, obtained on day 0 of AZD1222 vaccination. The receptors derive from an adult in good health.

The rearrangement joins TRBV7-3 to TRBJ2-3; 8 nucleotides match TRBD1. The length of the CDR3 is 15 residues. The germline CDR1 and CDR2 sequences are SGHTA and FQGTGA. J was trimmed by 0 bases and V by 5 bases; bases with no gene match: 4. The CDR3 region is CASSTDRVSTDTQYF. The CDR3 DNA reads TGTGCCAGCAGCACGGACAGGGTCAGCACAGATACGCAGTATTTT.

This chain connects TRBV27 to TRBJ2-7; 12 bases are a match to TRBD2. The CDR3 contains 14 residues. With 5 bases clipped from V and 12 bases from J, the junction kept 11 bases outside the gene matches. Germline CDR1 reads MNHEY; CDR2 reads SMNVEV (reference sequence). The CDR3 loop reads CASSVRTSGTRPYF. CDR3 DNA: TGTGCCAGCAGTGTTAGGACTAGCGGGACAAGGCCGTACTTC.

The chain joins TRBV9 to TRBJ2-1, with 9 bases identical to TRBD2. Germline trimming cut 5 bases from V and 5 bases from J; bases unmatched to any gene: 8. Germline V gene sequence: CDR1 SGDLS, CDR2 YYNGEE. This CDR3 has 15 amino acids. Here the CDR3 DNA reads TGTGCCAGCAGTTCTCTAGCGGGGCCCCACAATGAGCAGTTCTTC. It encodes CASSSLAGPHNEQFF.

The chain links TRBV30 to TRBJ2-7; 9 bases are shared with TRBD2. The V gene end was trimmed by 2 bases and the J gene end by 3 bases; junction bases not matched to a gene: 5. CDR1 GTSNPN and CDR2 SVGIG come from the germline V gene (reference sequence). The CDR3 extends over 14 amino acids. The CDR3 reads CAWSRAGGYYEQYF. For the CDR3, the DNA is TGTGCCTGGAGTCGAGCGGGGGGTTACTACGAGCAGTACTTC.

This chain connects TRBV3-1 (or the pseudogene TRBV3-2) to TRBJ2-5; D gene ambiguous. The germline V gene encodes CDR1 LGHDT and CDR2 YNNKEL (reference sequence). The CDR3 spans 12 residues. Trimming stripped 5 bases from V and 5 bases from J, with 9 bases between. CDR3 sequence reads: CASSGRRETQYF. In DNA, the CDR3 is TGTGCCAGCAGCGGACGTAGGGAGACCCAGTACTTC.

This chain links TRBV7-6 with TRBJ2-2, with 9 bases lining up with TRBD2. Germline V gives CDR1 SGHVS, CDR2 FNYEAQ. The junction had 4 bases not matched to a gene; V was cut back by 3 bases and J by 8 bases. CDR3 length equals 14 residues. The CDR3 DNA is TGTGCCAGCAGCTTCTTAGCGGGAGCAGGGGAGCTGTTTTTT. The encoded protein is CASSFLAGAGELFF.

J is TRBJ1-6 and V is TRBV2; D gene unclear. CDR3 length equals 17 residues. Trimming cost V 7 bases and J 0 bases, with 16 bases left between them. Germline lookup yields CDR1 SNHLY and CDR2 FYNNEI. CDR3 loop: CASTRTATSSYNSPLHF. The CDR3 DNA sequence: TGTGCCAGCACTAGGACGGCCACTAGCTCCTATAATTCACCCCTCCACTTT.

The CDR3 sequence is CASSGGQDTGVYQPQHF. In nucleotides, the CDR3 is TGTGCCAGTAGTGGGGGACAGGACACCGGCGTCTATCAGCCCCAGCATTTT. The chain uses TRBV19 and TRBJ1-5; 8 bases are a match to TRBD1. Germline V gene data show CDR1 as LNHDA and CDR2 as SQIVND (reference sequence). V dropped 5 bases and J dropped 5; count of bases not matched to a gene: 14. CDR3 size: 17 residues.

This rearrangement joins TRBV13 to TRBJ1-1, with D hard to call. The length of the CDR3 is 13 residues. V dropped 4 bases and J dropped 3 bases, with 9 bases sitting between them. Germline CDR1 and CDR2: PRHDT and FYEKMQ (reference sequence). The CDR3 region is CASSSGWDTEAFF. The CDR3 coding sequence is TGTGCCAGCAGCTCCGGTTGGGACACTGAAGCTTTCTTT.

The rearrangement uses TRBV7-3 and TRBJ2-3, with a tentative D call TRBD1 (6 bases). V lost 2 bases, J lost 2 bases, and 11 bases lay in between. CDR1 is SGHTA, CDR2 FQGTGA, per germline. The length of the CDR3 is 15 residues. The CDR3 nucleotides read TGTGCCAGCAGCTTAGGACAGCCCGACACAGATACGCAGTATTTT. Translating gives CASSLGQPDTDTQYF.

The CDR3 is CASSVEIPSYEQYF. DNA for the CDR3: TGCGCCAGCAGCGTCGAGATCCCCTCCTACGAGCAGTACTTC. The rearrangement joins TRBV5-1 to TRBJ2-7; D gene uncertain. The CDR3 is made up of 14 amino acids. The germline V and J ends were trimmed by 4 bases and 0 bases, with 11 bases remaining between them. CDR1 SGHRS and CDR2 YFSETQ come from the germline V gene.

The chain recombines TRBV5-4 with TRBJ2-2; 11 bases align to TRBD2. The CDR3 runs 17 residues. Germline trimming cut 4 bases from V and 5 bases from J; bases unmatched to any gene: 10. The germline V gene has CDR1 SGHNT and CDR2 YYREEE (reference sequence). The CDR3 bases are TGTGCCAGCAGCGCGCGACAACTAGCGGGAGCTACCGGGGAGCTGTTTTTT. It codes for CASSARQLAGATGELFF. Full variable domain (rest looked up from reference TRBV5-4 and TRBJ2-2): ETGVTQSPTHLIKTRGQQVTLRCSSQSGHNTVSWYQQALGQGPQFIFQYYREEENGRGNFPPRFSGLQFPNYSSELNVNALELDDSALYLCASSARQLAGATGELFFGEGSRLTVL.

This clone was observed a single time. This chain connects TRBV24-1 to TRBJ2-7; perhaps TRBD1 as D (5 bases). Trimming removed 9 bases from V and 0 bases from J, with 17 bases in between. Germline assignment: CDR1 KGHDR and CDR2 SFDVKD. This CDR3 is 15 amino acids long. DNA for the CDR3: TGTGCCACCGAGCGACAGAACCTTCTCTCCTACGAGCAGTACTTC. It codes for CATERQNLLSYEQYF.

This CDR3 reads CASSIGLGSNQPQHF. CDR3 bases: TGTGCCAGTAGTATTGGACTGGGAAGCAATCAGCCCCAGCATTTT. The chain has TRBV19 and TRBJ1-5, with D unclear. Between the trimmed V and J ends, which lost 3 bases and 1 base, there was a span of 10 bases. The CDR3 extends over 15 amino acids. CDR1 is LNHDA and CDR2 is SQIVND in the germline V gene (reference sequence).

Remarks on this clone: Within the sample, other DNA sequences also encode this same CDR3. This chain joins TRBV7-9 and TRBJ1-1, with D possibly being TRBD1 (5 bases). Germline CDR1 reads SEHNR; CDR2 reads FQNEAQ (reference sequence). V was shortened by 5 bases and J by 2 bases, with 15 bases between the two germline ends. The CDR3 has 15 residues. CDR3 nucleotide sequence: TGTGCCAGCAGCCTAACCGGGACGGGAAACACTGAAGCTTTCTTT. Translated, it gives CASSLTGTGNTEAFF.

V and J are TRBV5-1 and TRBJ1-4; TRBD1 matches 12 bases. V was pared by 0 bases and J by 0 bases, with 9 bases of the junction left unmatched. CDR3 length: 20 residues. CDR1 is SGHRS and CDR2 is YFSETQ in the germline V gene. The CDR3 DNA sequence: TGCGCCAGCAGCTTGGGGCCGGGACAGGGGGCCCCCGCAACTAATGAAAAACTGTTTTTT. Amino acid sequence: CASSLGPGQGAPATNEKLFF.

The DNA for the CDR3 is TGTGCCAGCAGCTTAGCCCTTCCAGATACGCAGTATTTT. Its translation is CASSLALPDTQYF. This sequence joins TRBV13 and TRBJ2-3; no reliable D call. Per germline, CDR1 PRHDT and CDR2 FYEKMQ (reference sequence). This CDR3 comprises 13 residues. The germline V and J ends were trimmed by 1 base and 4 bases, with 6 bases remaining between them.

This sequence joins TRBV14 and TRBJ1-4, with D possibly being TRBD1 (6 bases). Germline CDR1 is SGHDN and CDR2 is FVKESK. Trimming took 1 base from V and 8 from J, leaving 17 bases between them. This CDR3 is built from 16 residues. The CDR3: CASSQVRQAKGEKLFF. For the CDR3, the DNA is TGTGCCAGCAGCCAAGTTAGACAGGCCAAAGGGGAAAAACTGTTTTTT.

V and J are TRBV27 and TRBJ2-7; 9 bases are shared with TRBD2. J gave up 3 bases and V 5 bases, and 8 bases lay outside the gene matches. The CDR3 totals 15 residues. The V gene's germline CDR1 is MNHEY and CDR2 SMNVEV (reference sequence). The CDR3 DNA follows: TGTGCCAGCAGTCCAAGGGTAGCGGGAGTCTACGAGCAGTACTTC. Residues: CASSPRVAGVYEQYF.

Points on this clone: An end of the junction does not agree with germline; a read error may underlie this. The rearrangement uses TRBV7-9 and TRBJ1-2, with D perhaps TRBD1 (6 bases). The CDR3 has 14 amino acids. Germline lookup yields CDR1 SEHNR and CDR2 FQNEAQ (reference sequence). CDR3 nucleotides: TGTGTCAGCAGCTTAGTCGACAGGACCGCCGGCTACACCTTC. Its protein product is CVSSLVDRTAGYTF.